The clone carrying this TCR beta chain was picked up a small number of times. The record originates from a study of blood T cells in healthy people across ages. The authors ran a second PCR of about 7 to 11 cycles using a sample-barcoded 5' primer and a J-beta primer mix. Every cDNA molecule carried a tag from a template-switch adaptor bearing 12 random nucleotides. One entry per CDR3 protein results from TCRdb running MiXCR on the 5' RACE reads. Among some 1,800,000 distinct CDR3 sequences, roughly two fifths were seen once, and the ten largest hold 20% to 25%. Trimming shortened V by 2 bases and J by 3 bases, and 14 bases separated the two germline ends. The CDR3 contains 15 residues.

Sequencing used blood. This chain joins TRBV12-3 or TRBV12-4 and TRBJ2-7; D ambiguous. This TCR came from a human donor in good health. The CDR3 DNA sequence: TGTGCCAGCAGTTTATGGGTTAGCAGTTACTACGAGCAGTACTTC. Translated, it gives CASSLWVSSYYEQYF.